Shown below are 5 T cell receptor beta chains from a single sample sequenced in a study of vaccination effects on CD4 cells after COVID-19. Prior to sequencing, the ViraFEST assay stimulated PBMC with viral peptide pools, which expanded the antigen-specific CD4+ T cells. Once cultured for 10 days, the cells underwent separation to obtain CD4+ T cells. The healthy vaccine recipients, who had no prior SARS-CoV-2 infection, showed negative nucleocapsid antibodies. This table comes from immunoSEQ multiplex PCR, and its TCRdb copy is limited to in-frame clones, with some not included. The sample yields about 24,000 clones, about 74% seen once. Antigens for these TCRs are unknown. This sample comprised CD4+ T cells from PBMCs cultured with HCoV-NL63 spike peptides, obtained before COVID-19 vaccination. The receptors originated from a human donor who received a COVID-19 vaccine.

This clone has more than one count but fewer than ten. The rearrangement links TRBV2 to TRBJ1-2; 7 nucleotides agree with TRBD1. Germline trimming cut 6 bases from V and 0 bases from J; bases unmatched to any gene: 10. Germline CDR1 and CDR2: SNHLY and FYNNEI. The CDR3 runs to 16 residues. CDR3 bases: TGTGCCAGCAGGAAGGGACAGCCGGTGGCTAACTATGGCTACACCTTC. It is translated as CASRKGQPVANYGYTF. Filled out from reference TRBV2 and TRBJ1-2, the complete variable domain reads EPEVTQTPSHQVTQMGQEVILRCVPISNHLYFYWYRQILGQKVEFLVSFYNNEISEKSEIFDDQFSVERPDGSNFTLKIRSTKLEDSAMYFCASRKGQPVANYGYTFGSGTRLTVV.

The genes are TRBV27 and TRBJ1-3; the D is unclear. In germline, CDR1 is MNHEY, CDR2 SMNVEV (reference sequence). This CDR3 has 16 residues. Trimming pared 2 bases from V and 4 bases from J, leaving 15 bases between. CDR3 DNA: TGTGCCAGCAGTTTAACGGGAGTAAGAGGCGGAAACACCATATATTTT. Its translation is CASSLTGVRGGNTIYF.

The chain recombines TRBV6-2 or TRBV6-3 with TRBJ2-3; TRBD2 matches 7 bases. Losses at the gene ends were 0 bases for V and 2 bases for J; bases not matched to a gene: 11. There are 18 residues in the CDR3. Looked up from germline, CDR1 is MNHEY and CDR2 is SVGEGT. This CDR3 reads CASSYSGLPKEPTDTQYF. The DNA for the CDR3 is TGTGCCAGCAGTTACTCGGGACTACCGAAAGAACCCACAGATACGCAGTATTTT.

This clone has only one observation. The J gene is TRBJ2-7, the V gene TRBV6-5, with TRBD2 identical over 11 bases. Trimming cost V 0 bases and J 5 bases; bases outside gene matches: 6. The CDR3 runs 16 residues. Per germline, CDR1 MNHEY and CDR2 SVGAGI. Here the CDR3 reads CASSYSASGRNDEQYF. The CDR3, as DNA: TGTGCCAGCAGTTACTCGGCTAGCGGGAGGAACGACGAGCAGTACTTC.

The chain carries TRBV7-7 and TRBJ1-3, with D unclear. The CDR3 runs to 15 residues. Germline V gene data show CDR1 as SSHAT and CDR2 as FNYEAQ (reference sequence). Trimming removed 5 bases at V and 0 bases at J, with 11 bases between. The CDR3 is CASSRDLGSGNTIYF. The CDR3 region has the DNA TGTGCCAGCAGCCGCGATTTGGGCTCTGGAAACACCATATATTTT.